Below, 32 T cell receptor beta chains from the same sample are listed, as sequenced in a study of early T cells in non-severe SARS-CoV-2 infection. Using its own MiXCR run on the 5' RACE reads, TCRdb lists one record per CDR3 protein. This table has around 53,000 distinct CDR3 sequences, about 10% appearing once. The specimen was whole blood. The origin of the receptors is an adult who was a healthcare worker with PCR-confirmed SARS-CoV-2 infection or an uninfected control (not recorded which).

V usage is TRBV12-5 and J usage is TRBJ2-2; 11 bases match TRBD2. After removal of 6 bases from V and 4 bases from J, the junction contained 4 bases not matched to a gene. Germline CDR1 LGHNT, CDR2 FRNRAP. CDR3 size: 15 residues. In DNA form, the CDR3 reads TGTGCTAGTGGCGAGACTAGCGGGATCACCGGGGAGCTGTTTTTT. It yields the protein CASGETSGITGELFF.

This clonotype was seen only a few times. V usage is TRBV15 and J usage is TRBJ2-1; TRBD2 aligns across 7 bases. Unmatched junction bases numbered 12, after V lost 0 bases and J lost 7 bases. The CDR3 runs 17 residues. Per the germline V gene, CDR1 is LNHNV and CDR2 is YYDKDF (reference sequence). The CDR3 DNA follows: TGTGCCACCAGCAGAGATCCCGGGAGGCACTTAAAGAATGAGCAGTTCTTC. This encodes CATSRDPGRHLKNEQFF.

The chain uses TRBV4-1 and TRBJ1-6, with unresolved D. Trimming took off 1 base at V and 11 bases at J, with 12 bases between the two ends. The CDR3 covers 14 residues. Germline CDR1 reads MGHRA; CDR2 reads YSYEKL. The CDR3 reads CASSQGGQTAPLHF. CDR3 bases: TGCGCCAGCAGCCAAGGAGGTCAGACGGCACCCCTCCACTTT.

This clonotype was counted many times. This chain connects TRBV7-6 to TRBJ1-1, with 9 nucleotides matching TRBD1. V lost 5 bases to trimming and J lost 2 bases; unmatched junction nucleotides: 6. In germline, CDR1 is SGHVS, CDR2 FNYEAQ. This CDR3 has 15 residues. The CDR3 region is CASSPGDRANTEAFF. As DNA, the CDR3 is TGTGCCAGCAGCCCAGGGGACAGGGCTAACACTGAAGCTTTCTTT.

The chain combines TRBV2 with TRBJ2-2; maybe TRBD2 (5 bases). Germline assignment: CDR1 SNHLY and CDR2 FYNNEI. Trimming stripped 2 bases from V and 4 bases from J, with 11 bases between. The CDR3 sequence is 15 residues long. The CDR3 bases are TGTGCCAGCAGTGAAAAAGGACTCCTCACCGGGGAGCTGTTTTTT. Translating it yields CASSEKGLLTGELFF.

This clonotype was counted only a few times. This CDR3 reads CASSDPWNEQFF. CDR3 coding DNA: TGTGCCAGCAGCGATCCGTGGAATGAGCAGTTCTTC. This chain connects TRBV11-2 to TRBJ2-1; D unresolved. The V end was cut by 5 bases, the J end by 7 bases, with 9 bases between. CDR3 length equals 12 residues. Per germline, CDR1 SGHAT and CDR2 FQNNGV. Complete variable domain (other parts from reference TRBV11-2 and TRBJ2-1): EAGVAQSPRYKIIEKRQSVAFWCNPISGHATLYWYQQILGQGPKLLIQFQNNGVVDDSQLPKDRFSAERLKGVDSTLKIQPAKLEDSAVYLCASSDPWNEQFFGPGTRLTVL.

The V call is TRBV24-1, the J call TRBJ2-3; possibly TRBD1 for D (6 bases). Trimming cost V 4 bases and J 5 bases, with 9 bases left between them. This CDR3 is 13 amino acids long. The germline gives CDR1 KGHDR, CDR2 SFDVKD. DNA of the CDR3: TGTGCCACCAGTGACAGGGGTCGAGATACGCAGTATTTT. Translated, it gives CATSDRGRDTQYF.

This clonotype was detected ten times or more. This rearrangement joins TRBV12-3 or TRBV12-4 to TRBJ2-7; 7 positions agree with TRBD2. The length of the CDR3 is 13 residues. Trimming at V came to 6 bases and at J to 7 bases, leaving 9 bases not matched to a gene. In DNA form, the CDR3 reads TGTGCCAGCAGCCCCTGGTGGGAGGGGGAGCAGTACTTC. Its translation: CASSPWWEGEQYF.

The DNA for the CDR3 is TGCGCCAGCAGCCCGGGGGTTACCAACCTAGGGACCCAGTACTTC. It codes for CASSPGVTNLGTQYF. V usage is TRBV4-1 and J usage is TRBJ2-5, with D possibly TRBD2 on 6 matching bases. V was shortened by 4 bases and J by 7 bases, with 19 bases between the two germline ends. The CDR3 totals 15 residues. Per germline, CDR1 MGHRA and CDR2 YSYEKL.

This clonotype was observed at least ten times. The chain joins TRBV20-1 to TRBJ2-7, with D unclear. The CDR3 length is 13 residues. Looked up from germline, CDR1 is DFQATT and CDR2 is SNEGSKA (reference sequence). The V end was cut by 0 bases, the J end by 4 bases, with 10 bases between. This CDR3 is CSARDLDRYEQYF. The CDR3 nucleotides read TGCAGTGCTAGAGATCTAGATCGGTACGAGCAGTACTTC.

This clonotype was seen only a few times. This chain uses TRBV11-2 with TRBJ2-1; perhaps TRBD2 as D (5 bases). V lost 6 bases and J lost 4, with 16 bases in between. Germline V gene sequence: CDR1 SGHAT, CDR2 FQNNGV. The CDR3 has 15 residues. The CDR3 bases are TGTGCCAGCAGGCTTATGAGCGGTTCTTACAATGAGCAGTTCTTC. Translating gives CASRLMSGSYNEQFF.

This clonotype was counted between two and nine times. The chain has TRBV28 and TRBJ2-3; D is unclear. The CDR3 contains 14 residues. V was cut by 6 bases and J by 0 bases, with 10 bases left in between. Germline CDR1 and CDR2: MDHEN and SYDVKM. In nucleotides, the CDR3 is TGTGCCAGCAGCCCCAGGTCCAGCACAGATACGCAGTATTTT. It yields the protein CASSPRSSTDTQYF.

This clonotype was observed at least ten times. The chain carries TRBV7-9 and TRBJ1-1; perhaps TRBD1 as D (5 bases). Trimming shortened V by 5 bases and J by 4 bases, and 23 bases separated the two germline ends. Germline V CDR1 and CDR2: SEHNR, FQNEAQ (reference sequence). The CDR3 is made up of 17 amino acids. As DNA, the CDR3 is TGTGCCAGCAGCGACCATAATATACGGGGGATTTCCACTGAAGCTTTCTTT. This encodes CASSDHNIRGISTEAFF.

This clonotype was seen a few times. V is TRBV11-2 and J is TRBJ1-1, with 8 bases matching TRBD1. The germline V gene has CDR1 SGHAT and CDR2 FQNNGV. This CDR3 has 14 amino acids. With V trimmed by 1 base and J by 6 bases, 4 bases remained unmatched. In nucleotides, the CDR3 is TGTGCCAGCAGCTTAGTGGACAGGGCCCCTGAAGCTTTCTTT. Encoded protein: CASSLVDRAPEAFF.

Ten or more counts support this clonotype. The gene calls are TRBV18 and TRBJ2-2; D is uncertain. CDR1 and CDR2 from the germline V gene are KGHSH and LQKENI. The CDR3 length is 12 residues. Between the trimmed V and J ends, which lost 8 bases and 6 bases, there was a span of 10 bases. CDR3: CASGSHPGELFF. CDR3 coding DNA: TGTGCCAGCGGGTCGCATCCCGGGGAGCTGTTTTTT.

This clonotype was detected a few times. The rearrangement links TRBV7-9 to TRBJ2-7, with 11 bases that match TRBD2. After removal of 5 bases from V and 7 bases from J, the junction contained 10 bases not matched to a gene. The CDR3 has 15 amino acids. Germline lookup yields CDR1 SEHNR and CDR2 FQNEAQ (reference sequence). CDR3 nucleotides: TGTGCCAGCAGCCCCCGACTAGCGGGAATCGTGGAGCAGTACTTC. Translated, it gives CASSPRLAGIVEQYF.

This clonotype was counted only a few times. The chain recombines TRBV18 with TRBJ2-3; 8 bases agree with TRBD1. Germline CDR1 and CDR2: KGHSH and LQKENI. Unmatched junction bases numbered 17, after V lost 5 bases and J lost 7 bases. This CDR3 comprises 17 residues. For the CDR3, the DNA is TGTGCCAGCTCAACCGGGACAGGCGTACTCTTCTATTATACGCAGTATTTT. Its translation: CASSTGTGVLFYYTQYF.

Only a few counts were recorded for this clonotype. The V gene is TRBV9, the J gene TRBJ2-7; D possibly matches TRBD1 or TRBD2 (5 bases each). The CDR3 covers 14 residues. Germline values: CDR1 SGDLS, CDR2 YYNGEE. Trimming cost V 0 bases and J 7 bases, with 14 bases left between them. CDR3 sequence (DNA): TGTGCCAGCAGCGTAGGGGGGAGTGCGAAAGAGCAGTACTTC. It encodes CASSVGGSAKEQYF.

CDR3 amino acids: CAWSVTNSRLHTQYF. For the CDR3, the DNA is TGTGCCTGGAGTGTGACCAACTCAAGACTGCATACGCAGTATTTT. The chain employs TRBV30 and TRBJ2-3, with D unresolved. From germline, CDR1 is GTSNPN and CDR2 SVGIG (reference sequence). The CDR3 extends over 15 amino acids. The ends were cut back, 0 bases at V and 7 bases at J, with 17 bases in the middle. The complete variable domain, with remaining parts taken from reference TRBV30 and TRBJ2-3, reads SQTIHQWPATLVQPVGSPLSLECTVEGTSNPNLYWYRQAAGRGLQLLFYSVGIGQISSEVPQNLSASRPQDRQFILSSKKLLLSDSGFYLCAWSVTNSRLHTQYFGPGTRLTVL.

The chain employs TRBV27 and TRBJ2-1; unclear D gene. CDR1 is MNHEY, CDR2 SMNVEV, per germline (reference sequence). Trimming stripped 0 bases from V and 6 bases from J, with 6 bases between. This CDR3 contains 13 residues. The CDR3 region is CASSLSGINEQFF. In DNA, the CDR3 is TGTGCCAGCAGTTTATCGGGCATCAATGAGCAGTTCTTC.

This clonotype has at least ten counts. The genes are TRBV16 and TRBJ1-2; TRBD1 might be the D (6 bases). The ends were cut back, 4 bases at V and 4 bases at J, with 22 bases in the middle. This CDR3 region has 17 residues. Per germline, CDR1 KGHSY and CDR2 FQNENV. CDR3 nucleotide sequence: TGTGCCAGCAGCCCACAGCCGGGAAGGGCCAGGGGCTATGGCTACACCTTC. Its translation: CASSPQPGRARGYGYTF. Full variable domain (rest looked up from reference TRBV16 and TRBJ1-2): GEEVAQTPKHLVRGEGQKAKLYCAPIKGHSYVFWYQQVLKNEFKFLISFQNENVFDETGMPKERFSAKCLPNSPCSLEIQATKLEDSAVYFCASSPQPGRARGYGYTFGSGTRLTVV.

This clonotype was seen ten or more times. The J gene is TRBJ2-3, the V gene TRBV28; no clear D gene. Per the germline V gene, CDR1 is MDHEN and CDR2 is SYDVKM. The V end lost 6 bases, the J end lost 2 bases, and 9 bases lay between the germline ends. The CDR3 extends over 13 amino acids. The CDR3 DNA reads TGTGCCAGCAGATCCGCAGCCACAGATACGCAGTATTTT. Its translation: CASRSAATDTQYF.

This clonotype was counted between two and nine times. The chain couples TRBV20-1 to TRBJ1-5; the match to TRBD1 covers 9 bases. After removal of 4 bases from V and 5 bases from J, the junction contained 3 bases not matched to a gene. There are 13 residues in the CDR3. Germline CDR1 is DFQATT and CDR2 is SNEGSKA (reference sequence). The CDR3 coding sequence is TGCAGTGCTACGGACAGGGGATATCAGCCCCAGCATTTT. Protein sequence: CSATDRGYQPQHF.

This chain joins TRBV9 and TRBJ2-5; 10 nucleotides line up with TRBD2. Trimming took 4 bases from V and 5 from J; bases not matched to a gene: 8. This CDR3 is built from 15 residues. Germline lookup yields CDR1 SGDLS and CDR2 YYNGEE. CDR3 residues: CASSPHGTSEETQYF. CDR3 coding DNA: TGTGCCAGCAGCCCACACGGGACTAGCGAGGAGACCCAGTACTTC. Complete variable domain (other parts from reference TRBV9 and TRBJ2-5): DSGVTQTPKHLITATGQRVTLRCSPRSGDLSVYWYQQSLDQGLQFLIQYYNGEERAKGNILERFSAQQFPDLHSELNLSSLELGDSALYFCASSPHGTSEETQYFGPGTRLLVL.

The V call is TRBV11-2, the J call TRBJ2-5; tentative D call: TRBD2 (5 bases). The germline CDR1 and CDR2 sequences are SGHAT and FQNNGV. This CDR3 has 16 amino acids. V was cut by 1 base and J by 3 bases, with 15 bases left in between. The CDR3: CASSLGASRTKETQYF. The CDR3 region has the DNA TGTGCCAGCAGCTTAGGTGCTAGCCGCACTAAAGAGACCCAGTACTTC.

The chain joins TRBV5-4 to TRBJ2-1; 12 bases map to TRBD2. The CDR3 has 17 residues. Germline trimming cut 2 bases from V and 9 bases from J; bases unmatched to any gene: 12. CDR1 and CDR2 from the germline V gene are SGHNT and YYREEE (reference sequence). The CDR3 DNA sequence: TGTGCCAGCAGCTTAGAAGCTAGCGGGAGGGCGGTAGGTGAGCAGTTCTTC. It translates to CASSLEASGRAVGEQFF. The whole variable domain, remainder taken from reference TRBV5-4 and TRBJ2-1, is ETGVTQSPTHLIKTRGQQVTLRCSSQSGHNTVSWYQQALGQGPQFIFQYYREEENGRGNFPPRFSGLQFPNYSSELNVNALELDDSALYLCASSLEASGRAVGEQFFGPGTRLTVL.

At least ten counts were recorded for this clonotype. The DNA is left out, because the CDR3 cannot be placed on it with certainty; the CDR3 is given as TCRdb lists it. The rearrangement uses TRBV5-1 and TRBJ2-5; the table names TRBD2, a call not compared with the DNA. Termini included, the CDR3 measures 15 amino acids. CDR1 is SGHRS and CDR2 is YFSETQ in the germline V gene. The CDR3 region is CASGPSGPAMETQYF.

There are many counts of this clonotype. This chain joins TRBV14 and TRBJ2-3; the match to TRBD1 covers 7 bases. J lost 1 base, V lost 2 bases, and 18 bases had no gene match. Germline CDR1 reads SGHDN; CDR2 reads FVKESK. The CDR3 contains 20 residues. The CDR3 loop is CASSQPRDSDVARRTDTQYF. For the CDR3, the DNA is TGTGCCAGCAGCCAACCCCGGGACAGCGATGTAGCGCGTCGCACAGATACGCAGTATTTT.

This clonotype was picked up many times. The CDR3 sequence: CASSIGASGNEQFF. CDR3 DNA sequence: TGTGCCAGTAGTATAGGGGCTAGCGGGAATGAGCAGTTCTTC. The rearrangement joins TRBV19 to TRBJ2-1; 8 bases agree with TRBD2. The germline gives CDR1 LNHDA, CDR2 SQIVND (reference sequence). The V gene end was trimmed by 1 base and the J gene end by 7 bases; junction bases not matched to a gene: 3. The CDR3 runs to 14 residues.

This clonotype was picked up many times. The rearrangement joins TRBV11-3 to TRBJ2-3, with a possible D match to TRBD1 (6 bases). V lost 5 bases and J lost 5, with 14 bases in between. Germline V gene data show CDR1 as SGHNT and CDR2 as YENEEA. The CDR3 spans 14 residues. In DNA form, the CDR3 reads TGTGCCAGCAGCCCCGGGACAAAGAAAGATACGCAGTATTTT. It yields the protein CASSPGTKKDTQYF.

The table lists this clonotype with many counts. The chain carries TRBV12-3 or TRBV12-4 and TRBJ2-1, with D tentatively TRBD2 (5 bases). V was shortened by 0 bases and J by 0 bases, with 6 bases between the two germline ends. The CDR3 has 15 amino acids. CDR3 protein: CASSLAGSSYNEQFF. CDR3 nucleotide sequence: TGTGCCAGCAGTTTAGCAGGGAGCTCCTACAATGAGCAGTTCTTC.

There are many counts of this clonotype. This rearrangement joins TRBV6-5 to TRBJ1-6; TRBD1 matches 11 bases. Germline loops: CDR1 MNHEY, CDR2 SVGAGI. The V segment lost 2 bases and the J segment 9 bases; nucleotides outside the gene matches: 3. This CDR3 has 15 amino acids. The CDR3 loop reads CASSYGTGGVSPLHF. CDR3 DNA sequence: TGTGCCAGCAGTTACGGGACAGGGGGTGTTTCACCCCTCCACTTT.